Below are 20 T cell receptor beta chains sequenced from a single sample in a study of T-cell memory formation after mild COVID-19. MiXCR, applied by TCRdb to the 5' RACE reads, yields one record per CDR3 protein. The data contain about 150,000 distinct CDR3 sequences, 30% to 35% of them seen just once; the ten biggest clones take up 12%. Sequencing used PBMCs or a T cell subset sorted from them (not recorded which). These receptors came from an adult woman who had mild COVID-19 (a few samples of this study predate the infection). Cell type and time point are not known.

The chain couples TRBV6-5 to TRBJ2-1; no definite D call. In germline, CDR1 is MNHEY, CDR2 SVGAGI. With 5 bases removed from V and 10 bases from J, the gap between germline ends came to 12 bases. The CDR3 extends over 12 amino acids. Here the CDR3 DNA reads TGTGCCAGCAGTCCCCGATCATTCGAGCAGTTCTTC. It codes for CASSPRSFEQFF.

This rearrangement joins TRBV5-1 to TRBJ2-7, with D possibly being TRBD2 (6 bases). Trimming removed 5 bases at V and 2 bases at J, with 14 bases between. Germline V gene sequence: CDR1 SGHRS, CDR2 YFSETQ. The CDR3 extends over 14 amino acids. The CDR3 DNA reads as TGCGCCAGCAGTACCCGAGCGGGCCCCTACGAGCAGTACTTC. It is translated as CASSTRAGPYEQYF. The full variable domain, rest sourced from reference TRBV5-1 and TRBJ2-7, is KAGVTQTPRYLIKTRGQQVTLSCSPISGHRSVSWYQQTPGQGLQFLFEYFSETQRNKGNFPGRFSGRQFSNSRSEMNVSTLELGDSALYLCASSTRAGPYEQYFGPGTRLTVT.

The chain couples TRBV7-6 to TRBJ2-7, with D hard to call. The CDR3 is made up of 12 amino acids. The germline CDR1 and CDR2 sequences are SGHVS and FNYEAQ. The V gene lost 5 bases and the J gene lost 7 bases, with 12 bases spanning the gap. CDR3 residues: CASSPPGGEQYF. The CDR3 DNA follows: TGTGCCAGCAGCCCCCCCGGTGGAGAGCAGTACTTC.

This clonotype was detected a few times. The V gene is TRBV7-6, the J gene TRBJ2-6; D is ambiguous. V was shortened by 5 bases and J by 4 bases, with 12 bases between the two germline ends. This CDR3 comprises 15 residues. Germline CDR1 reads SGHVS; CDR2 reads FNYEAQ. CDR3 loop: CASSPPVGGANVLTF. CDR3 DNA: TGTGCCAGCAGCCCACCCGTGGGGGGGGCCAACGTCCTGACTTTC.

This clonotype was found a few times. The chain employs TRBV6-2 or TRBV6-3 and TRBJ2-2; D is perhaps TRBD1 or TRBD2 (5 bases each). Germline V gene sequence: CDR1 MNHEY, CDR2 SVGEGT. Trimming took off 3 bases at V and 4 bases at J, with 9 bases between the two ends. This CDR3 has 14 residues. The CDR3 bases are TGTGCCAGCAGTTATTTGAGGGGCACCGGGGAGCTGTTTTTT. Amino acids: CASSYLRGTGELFF.

This sequence joins TRBV29-1 and TRBJ2-5; 7 positions agree with TRBD1. Unmatched junction bases numbered 9, after V lost 7 bases and J lost 4 bases. CDR3 length equals 13 residues. CDR1 SQVTM and CDR2 ANQGSEA come from the germline V gene. The CDR3 nucleotides are TGCAGCGGATCCTTAGGGGGCGCAGAGACCCAGTACTTC. It yields the protein CSGSLGGAETQYF.

The sample holds a few counts of this clonotype. The chain links TRBV7-2 to TRBJ2-5; 8 positions agree with TRBD1. J lost 1 base, V lost 2 bases, and 6 bases had no gene match. CDR3 length equals 16 residues. The germline V gene encodes CDR1 SGHTA and CDR2 FQGNSA. The CDR3 nucleotides read TGTGCCAGCAGCTTACAGACAGGGGCCCCCCAAGAGACCCAGTACTTC. Encoded protein: CASSLQTGAPQETQYF.

V usage is TRBV7-2 and J usage is TRBJ2-7; 10 bases align to TRBD1. Germline CDR1 reads SGHTA; CDR2 reads FQGNSA. This CDR3 has 15 residues. The J segment lost 2 bases and the V segment lost 5 bases, leaving 6 bases of the junction unmatched. CDR3 protein: CASSREGQGAYEQYF. For the CDR3, the DNA is TGTGCCAGCAGCCGTGAAGGACAGGGGGCCTACGAGCAGTACTTC.

The rearrangement joins TRBV7-8 to TRBJ2-2; TRBD2 matches 7 bases. Per germline, CDR1 SGHVS and CDR2 FQNEAQ. Trimming took 0 bases from V and 6 from J; bases not matched to a gene: 13. This CDR3 spans 18 amino acids. The DNA for the CDR3 is TGTGCCAGCAGCTTAGCCCCGGGCGGGAGAGTCGGGTCCGGGGAGCTGTTTTTT. It codes for CASSLAPGGRVGSGELFF.

This chain joins TRBV7-2 and TRBJ2-1, with 11 bases that match TRBD2. From germline, CDR1 is SGHTA and CDR2 FQGNSA. V was pared by 5 bases and J by 9 bases, with 12 bases of the junction left unmatched. CDR3 length: 16 residues. CDR3 sequence reads: CASSPPHSGGGREQFF. CDR3 sequence (DNA): TGTGCCAGCAGCCCTCCACATAGCGGGGGGGGCCGTGAGCAGTTCTTC. The entire variable domain, with the rest obtained from reference TRBV7-2 and TRBJ2-1, is as follows: GAGVSQSPSNKVTEKGKDVELRCDPISGHTALYWYRQSLGQGLEFLIYFQGNSAPDKSGLPSDRFSAERTGGSVSTLTIQRTQQEDSAVYLCASSPPHSGGGREQFFGPGTRLTVL.

The rearrangement links TRBV20-1 to TRBJ2-3; D not certain. The CDR3 has 15 amino acids. CDR1 is DFQATT and CDR2 is SNEGSKA in the germline V gene (reference sequence). Trimming stripped 1 base from V and 0 bases from J, with 11 bases between. This CDR3 reads CSARVPITSTDTQYF. The CDR3 DNA follows: TGCAGTGCTAGAGTTCCGATTACTAGCACAGATACGCAGTATTTT.

This clonotype was observed a few times. DNA of the CDR3: TGTGCCAGCAGCCTCCTCCAAGAGACCCAGTACTTC. As protein: CASSLLQETQYF. This chain connects TRBV6-2 or TRBV6-3 to TRBJ2-5; D gene unclear. The ends were cut back, 6 bases at V and 1 base at J, with 6 bases in the middle. The germline gives CDR1 MNHEY, CDR2 SVGEGT. The CDR3 runs to 12 residues.

The chain recombines TRBV29-1 with TRBJ2-2; 8 bases match TRBD1. This CDR3 region has 16 residues. Unmatched junction bases numbered 6, after V lost 2 bases and J lost 1 base. In germline, CDR1 is SQVTM, CDR2 ANQGSEA. The CDR3 loop is CSVEILTGGNTGELFF. The CDR3 DNA is TGCAGCGTTGAAATACTTACAGGGGGGAACACCGGGGAGCTGTTTTTT.

This clonotype was counted only a few times. DNA of the CDR3: TGCGCCAGCAGCTCAGCCTCGGGACAGTACTACGAGCAGTACTTC. Translated, it gives CASSSASGQYYEQYF. The V and J genes are TRBV5-1 and TRBJ2-7, with 7 bases lining up with TRBD1. With V trimmed by 3 bases and J by 3 bases, 9 bases remained unmatched. The CDR3 length is 15 residues. Germline CDR1 reads SGHRS; CDR2 reads YFSETQ. Full variable domain (missing parts from reference TRBV5-1 and TRBJ2-7): KAGVTQTPRYLIKTRGQQVTLSCSPISGHRSVSWYQQTPGQGLQFLFEYFSETQRNKGNFPGRFSGRQFSNSRSEMNVSTLELGDSALYLCASSSASGQYYEQYFGPGTRLTVT.

The rearrangement joins TRBV19 to TRBJ1-1; weak D call: TRBD1 (6 bases). CDR1 is LNHDA, CDR2 SQIVND, per germline (reference sequence). V lost 2 bases and J lost 6, with 16 bases in between. The CDR3 consists of 15 residues. The DNA for the CDR3 is TGTGCCAGTAGTATACCGGCAGGGGTACGGGCTGAAGCTTTCTTT. Translation gives CASSIPAGVRAEAFF.

CDR3 region: CASSLARGSVNEQFF. CDR3 DNA: TGTGCCAGCAGCTTAGCTCGGGGTAGCGTCAATGAGCAGTTCTTC. The chain employs TRBV7-6 and TRBJ2-1; a weak D match, TRBD2 (5 bases). The CDR3 is 15 amino acids. Germline V gives CDR1 SGHVS, CDR2 FNYEAQ. With 0 bases removed from V and 6 bases from J, the gap between germline ends came to 12 bases.

This clonotype has a handful of counts. V is TRBV12-3 or TRBV12-4 and J is TRBJ2-7; 7 bases match TRBD2. This CDR3 has 14 amino acids. The V segment lost 7 bases and the J segment 9 bases; nucleotides outside the gene matches: 15. The CDR3 is CASTPSEVGRGQYF. The CDR3 DNA reads TGTGCCAGCACCCCGTCGGAGGTGGGGAGGGGGCAGTACTTC.

This clonotype has a handful of counts. This sequence joins TRBV7-2 and TRBJ2-5, with D maybe TRBD2 (6 bases). V gave up 4 bases and J gave up 3 bases, with 12 bases separating them. The CDR3 has 14 residues. Germline CDR1 reads SGHTA; CDR2 reads FQGNSA. CDR3: CASSSGTLEETQYF. The CDR3 DNA is TGTGCCAGCAGCTCCGGGACTCTCGAAGAGACCCAGTACTTC.

This clonotype was detected a few times. The chain joins TRBV18 to TRBJ2-7; maybe TRBD2 (6 bases). V lost 2 bases, J lost 2 bases, and 13 bases lay in between. This CDR3 spans 15 amino acids. Germline loops: CDR1 KGHSH, CDR2 LQKENI. The chain's CDR3 is CASSPFGGAAYEQYF. DNA for the CDR3: TGTGCCAGCTCACCATTCGGAGGGGCCGCCTACGAGCAGTACTTC.

This clonotype appeared a few times. The chain combines TRBV4-1 with TRBJ2-1, with 7 positions matching TRBD1. There are 14 residues in the CDR3. The germline V gene encodes CDR1 MGHRA and CDR2 YSYEKL. V shed 2 bases and J 4 bases; nucleotides not matched to a gene: 2. CDR3 DNA sequence: TGCGCCAGCAGCCAACAGGGGGAATACAATGAGCAGTTCTTC. Translated: CASSQQGEYNEQFF.